The entry that follows covers one TCR beta chain sequence. In the study's own analysis: Using reference gene primer amplification, nucleated cell counts were estimated. TCRdb keeps only in-frame clones here, not all; method: immunoSEQ multiplex PCR. The DNA gave D and trimming, while V, J and clone size come from that table. The table has hundreds of thousands of clones, more than 75% seen once. This entry comes from a study of blood T cell repertoires in COVID-19. Overall study: COVID-19 samples, acute and convalescent, were from the United States, Italy and Spain.

The clonotype originates from a man in his 70s with acute or convalescent COVID-19. Sequencing was done on a sample of peripheral blood.

The CDR3 region is CASSTPEQGDNYGYTF. The CDR3 nucleotides are TGTGCCAGCAGCACCCCTGAACAGGGCGATAACTATGGCTACACCTTC. The chain combines TRBV7-9 with TRBJ1-2; D might be TRBD1 (6 bases). Trimming cost V 5 bases and J 1 base, with 17 bases left between them. The CDR3 is made up of 16 amino acids. Germline assignment: CDR1 SEHNR and CDR2 FQNEAQ (reference sequence).